The subject of this entry is one T cell receptor (beta chain). No antigen is known for it. No much larger clonotype is one base removed from it; base qualities were not supplied. The library was made by 5' RACE. Sequencing took place on an Illumina HiSeq 2500. A second 7 to 11 cycle PCR used a sample-barcoded 5' primer and a J-beta primer mix. A template-switch 5' adaptor carrying 12 random nucleotides introduced a unique molecular identifier onto each TCR beta cDNA molecule. At least 2.5 million CDR3-containing paired-end reads were obtained from each sample. All of the RNA was converted into first-strand cDNA using the Mint cDNA synthesis kit, with a TRBC-specific oligonucleotide serving as the primer. Following uracil-DNA glycosylase treatment, a first 18-cycle PCR with universal primers M1SS and BC2_uni_R was performed on all cDNA. Turning to the authors' computational methods: Normalization of each sample was performed by random selection of 1 million high-quality reads, each carrying a distinct molecular identifier. Instead of being binned into consensus sequences, reads with shared molecular identifiers were discarded. MiTCR, with a Q25 quality threshold and the strictest error-elimination algorithm, was used for CDR3 identification, clonotype clustering and error correction. A nonparametric unseen species model using Euler transformation provided a lower-bound estimate of total TCR beta diversity. TCRdb reprocessed the public reads (quality trimming at Q25 with fastp, clone calling with MiXCR) and kept in-frame beta chains. Rows with one shared CDR3 protein collapse into an entry with the most common genes and DNA. These V and J calls are TCRdb output, not the study's own analysis. The table for this sample lists 540,000 or so distinct CDR3 sequences; 27% of them were counted only once. The leading ten clones occupy less than 20% of the sample.

The data derive from a study of blood T cells in healthy people across ages (dated by TCRdb to between 2015 and 2016). For context, the study as a whole: Template switching captured roughly one uniquely barcoded TCR beta cDNA molecule per two T cells in model experiments. Age-related changes in TCR beta repertoire diversity were measured in the study by deep sequencing normalized with unique cDNA molecular identifiers. Four age groups were formed from the donors: young (average around 15 years), middle-aged (roughly 38), aged (62) and long-lived (roughly 88). Donors of different ages were randomly distributed across sequencing lanes to avoid experimental bias. For two donors (one aged 18 to 30 and one aged 80 or older), the study analyzed two additional independent replicas of 1 million unique cDNA reads from the same blood draw. Broader findings and caveats from the paper: The long-lived group showed more naive CD4+ T cells, fewer expanded clones and increased TCR diversity than the aged group, suggesting age selection. The percentage of naive T cells measured by flow cytometry correlated strongly with observed TCR beta diversity. As age increased, observed TCR beta diversity per million T cells dropped in a roughly linear way, and a significant reduction was already evident by age roughly 40. Since profiling was done on bulk unsorted PBMCs, naive and antigen-experienced compartments could not be conclusively compared. Because the CMV infection status of the donors was unknown, age-related changes in expanded clonotypes may potentially have been confounded. Estimates of total diversity based on one million sequenced T cells were regarded as lower bounds and as underestimates.

The approximately 40 donors, aged about 6 to 95 years, were systemically healthy Caucasian individuals from Russia. Approximately 10 milliliters of peripheral blood were collected from each donor into EDTA-treated Vacutainer tubes. PBMCs were isolated by Ficoll-Paque density-gradient centrifugation, with at least 6 million obtained per sample. Total RNA was extracted from PBMCs with Trizol reagent, with at least 6 micrograms obtained per sample. For every donor, flow cytometry on a PBMC aliquot measured the percentage of naive CD45RAhigh/CD27high T cells. Via the germline V gene, CDR1 is SQVTM and CDR2 ANQGSEA. V is pared back by 6 bases and J by 0 bases, with 14 bases lying between the germline termini. CDR3 length: 15 amino acids, cysteine to phenylalanine. Just CDR3 DNA is preserved here, 45 bases in frame from base 1.

This TCR came from a woman between 65 and 79 years old in good health. The V and J segments used are TRBV29-1 and TRBJ2-2; a tentative D match to TRBD2 spans 6 bases. Material for sequencing was blood. The DNA reads as follows: TGCAGCGTGGAGGGTAGGGGTACGAACACCGGGGAGCTGTTTTTT. It translates to CSVEGRGTNTGELFF.